The T cell receptor (beta chain) under discussion was sequenced for a study of T cells after posttransplantation cyclophosphamide. Study-wide findings and caveats: Skin or GI-infiltrating T cells shared few TRB sequences with blood. Later post-transplant blood repertoires were often dominated by donor CD8+ memory clones.

Some clones are missing from TCRdb's copy, which holds only in-frame ones; the method was immunoSEQ multiplex PCR. The table lists tens of thousands of clones, about 82% of them singletons. V lost 3 bases and J lost 7, with 18 bases in between. CDR3 size: 15 residues. CDR1 and CDR2 from the germline V gene are MDHEN and SYDVKM. About this clone itself: Its antigen is as yet unknown.

The rearrangement joins TRBV28 to TRBJ1-2; tentatively, D is TRBD1 (6 bases). Material: PBMCs. This TCR was sampled from a man aged 25-45 years with a blood cancer, CMV-positive, and with a related stem cell donor. As DNA, the CDR3 is TGTGCCAGCAGTTTGCGGGGGGCGTCTTATTCTGGCTACACCTTC. It specifies CASSLRGASYSGYTF.